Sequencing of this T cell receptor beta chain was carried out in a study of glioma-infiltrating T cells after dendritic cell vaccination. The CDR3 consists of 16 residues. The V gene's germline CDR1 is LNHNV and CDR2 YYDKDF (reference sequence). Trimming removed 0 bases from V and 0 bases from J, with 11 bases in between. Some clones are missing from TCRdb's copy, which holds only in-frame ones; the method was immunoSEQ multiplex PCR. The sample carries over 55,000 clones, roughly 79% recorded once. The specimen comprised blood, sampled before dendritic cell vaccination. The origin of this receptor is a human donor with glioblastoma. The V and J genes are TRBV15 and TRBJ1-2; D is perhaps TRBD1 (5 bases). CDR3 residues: CATSREWGASNYGYTF. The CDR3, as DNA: TGTGCCACCAGCAGAGAATGGGGCGCCTCTAACTATGGCTACACCTTC.